The subject of this entry is one T cell receptor (beta chain). Its antigen is undetermined. Trimming took 1 base from V and 10 from J, leaving 13 bases between them. The CDR3 totals 13 residues. The germline gives CDR1 SGHDN, CDR2 FVKESK. This sample is part of a study of blood T cells in healthy people across ages. The study's findings and limits: PBMC samples, being unsorted, prevented any conclusive comparison of naive and antigen-experienced cells.

Through a sample-barcoded 5' primer and a J-beta primer mix, a second PCR was run for 7 to 11 cycles. A single record per CDR3 protein comes from TCRdb applying MiXCR to the 5' RACE reads. This sample carries around 1,900,000 distinct CDR3 sequences, around 40% of them seen once, and the ten largest clones take approximately 22%. This sequence joins TRBV14 and TRBJ1-1; the D is unclear. The TCR was taken from a human donor in good health. The sequencing input was blood. The CDR3 DNA reads TGTGCCAGCAGCCAAGCCCGGGCCCCCAGAGCTTTCTTT. This encodes CASSQARAPRAFF.